The entry below describes one T cell receptor (beta chain). Its antigen is as yet unknown. Naive CD8 cells lacked CD45RO, underwent positive selection for CCR7 and left out terminally differentiated effector memory CD45RA+ cells. For every subset, genomic DNA was evenly distributed across several immunoSEQ plates. Assay: immunoSEQ multiplex PCR; the TCRdb copy retains only in-frame clones and omits some. Seen here are some 800,000 clones, about 92% observed once, and the top ten hold around 24%. The data stem from a study of shared clonotypes between healthy human individuals. Study observations and caveats: Among several donors, roughly 5.4% of naive CD4 clonotypes were found in common. On the whole, naive subsets had larger estimated richness than memory subsets had. Donor scarcity curtailed the genetic and exposure-history diversity represented herein.

The junction had 8 bases not matched to a gene; V was cut back by 10 bases and J by 5 bases. Germline V gene data show CDR1 as MNHNS and CDR2 as SASEGT. The CDR3 covers 12 residues. This chain uses TRBV6-1 with TRBJ2-7; 7 bases line up with TRBD1. The TCR comes from a man between 25 and 39 years old in good health. Sequencing used naive CD8+ T cells sorted from blood. The CDR3 DNA reads TGTGCCACCTCACAGGGGCTCGACGAGCAGTACTTC. Protein: CATSQGLDEQYF.